Listed here is a single T cell receptor beta chain. Its antigen is not identified. From its re-call of the 5' RACE reads, TCRdb lists each CDR3 protein once, without DNA. The sample totals roughly 280,000 distinct CDR3 sequences. The sample originates from a study of T cells expressing NK-cell markers. CDR3 size: 11 residues. The germline CDR1 and CDR2 sequences are SQVTM and ANQGSEA. Study-wide results and caveats: Top CD8+ clonotypes included the dominant CD3+CD56+NKG2C+ clonotypes in 5 or 6 donors.

The sample was blood T cells: a sorted CD56 or NKG2C T cell subset, CD4+ or CD8+ T cells, or bulk PBMC T cells (not recorded which). The chain has TRBV29-1 and TRBJ2-7. This receptor was obtained from a man aged 18-30 years in good health. This chain's CDR3 is CSVADPYEQYF.